Below, one T cell receptor (beta chain) is given with its context. Its matching antigen is unknown. Trimming took 3 bases from V and 0 from J; bases not matched to a gene: 4. Germline V gives CDR1 SGHAT, CDR2 FQDESV (reference sequence). The CDR3 length is 15 residues. Uncultured naive and memory CD4+ T cells supplied DNA for deep TCR-beta sequencing. The method was immunoSEQ multiplex PCR; TCRdb's version includes in-frame clones alone and lacks a portion of them. The sample records some 42,000 clones, 88% being singletons. The sample belongs to a study of CD4 T cells in relation to SARS-CoV-2 and coronaviruses. Overall study results and limits: According to naive versus memory sequencing, detected responses are memory recall, not newly primed. Monoreactive clones expanded significantly more to SARS-CoV-2 than crossreactive clones did.

This sequence was found in an adult with COVID-19. Sequencing used memory CD4+ T cells from PBMCs. The rearrangement joins TRBV11-1 to TRBJ2-7, with 8 bases identical to TRBD1. CDR3 nucleotides: TGTGCCAGCAGCTTTCGACAGGGGAGCTCCTACGAGCAGTACTTC. This gives the protein CASSFRQGSSYEQYF.